This passage covers 32 T cell receptor beta chains from one sample sequenced in a study of T cell responses to AZD1222 COVID-19 vaccine. Profiled with immunoSEQ multiplex PCR; TCRdb holds only in-frame clones, not every one. The repertoire consists of more than 95,000 clones, with over 80% occurring once and the leading ten covering around 6.1%. The specimen comprised peripheral blood, sampled on day 0 of AZD1222 vaccination. Receptors were obtained from an adult in good health.

The J gene is TRBJ1-1, the V gene TRBV5-1, with 8 nucleotides matching TRBD1. The germline V gene has CDR1 SGHRS and CDR2 YFSETQ. V shed 2 bases, J shed 4 bases, and the junction held 4 bases outside the gene matches. This CDR3 has 14 amino acids. CDR3 residues: CASSFQGAGTEAFF. The CDR3 DNA is TGCGCCAGCAGCTTTCAGGGGGCCGGCACTGAAGCTTTCTTT.

Only one count was recorded for this clone. The chain uses TRBV4-1 and TRBJ2-7, with D perhaps TRBD2 (6 bases). CDR1 is MGHRA, CDR2 YSYEKL, per germline. The CDR3 loop spans 17 amino acids. Trimming left V 2 bases short and J 4 bases short, with 21 bases between. The CDR3 sequence is CASSQPSGGIQRYEQYF. For the CDR3, the DNA is TGCGCCAGCAGCCAACCAAGTGGGGGGATTCAGCGGTACGAGCAGTACTTC.

Only one count was recorded for this clone. V gene TRBV9 combines with J gene TRBJ1-4, with a weak D call TRBD1 (5 bases). V dropped 0 bases and J dropped 7 bases, with 16 bases sitting between them. In germline, CDR1 is SGDLS, CDR2 YYNGEE. This CDR3 has 16 amino acids. The CDR3 bases are TGTGCCAGCAGCGTAGGCTCGGGAGGGAGGGGTGAAAAACTGTTTTTT. Its translation is CASSVGSGGRGEKLFF.

The chain couples TRBV4-1 to TRBJ2-5; D is undetermined. Germline V gene sequence: CDR1 MGHRA, CDR2 YSYEKL. Trimming removed 0 bases at V and 0 bases at J, with 14 bases between. The CDR3 totals 17 residues. CDR3 in DNA: TGCGCCAGCAGCCAAGACTGGAGACCACCGTACCAAGAGACCCAGTACTTC. This codes for CASSQDWRPPYQETQYF.

V usage is TRBV6-5 and J usage is TRBJ2-1; the D call may be TRBD1 or TRBD2 (5 bases each). Trimming removed 0 bases from V and 9 bases from J, with 12 bases in between. CDR1 and CDR2 (germline): MNHEY, SVGAGI. This CDR3 has 14 amino acids. The DNA for the CDR3 is TGTGCCAGCAGTTACTCGTCCAGGGACGGTGAGCAGTTCTTC. It is translated as CASSYSSRDGEQFF.

This chain connects TRBV3-1 (or the pseudogene TRBV3-2) to TRBJ2-3; 12 bases are shared with TRBD2. The V segment lost 3 bases and the J segment 6 bases; nucleotides outside the gene matches: 16. The CDR3 contains 19 residues. Germline V lookup: CDR1 LGHDT, CDR2 YNNKEL (reference sequence). The CDR3 loop reads CASSHSLLAGGPLRDTQYF. CDR3 DNA sequence: TGTGCCAGCAGCCACTCCTTACTAGCGGGAGGCCCCTTGCGCGATACGCAGTATTTT.

The rearrangement joins TRBV3-1 (or the pseudogene TRBV3-2) to TRBJ2-7; 7 bases are shared with TRBD1. The germline CDR1 and CDR2 sequences are LGHDT and YNNKEL (reference sequence). Trimming took 3 bases from V and 2 from J; bases not matched to a gene: 10. The CDR3 extends over 16 amino acids. The DNA for the CDR3 is TGTGCCAGCAGCCATCACGGGACAGACACACCCTACGAGCAGTACTTC. This gives the protein CASSHHGTDTPYEQYF.

The V gene is TRBV30, the J gene TRBJ1-1; a weak D match, TRBD1 (5 bases). There are 15 residues in the CDR3. V was clipped by 0 bases and J by 0 bases, with 11 bases between them. Germline loops: CDR1 GTSNPN, CDR2 SVGIG (reference sequence). CDR3 sequence: CAWSVGAGLNTEAFF. Written as DNA, the CDR3 is TGTGCCTGGAGTGTAGGGGCAGGGCTGAACACTGAAGCTTTCTTT.

The chain carries TRBV4-2 and TRBJ2-3; 9 bases map to TRBD2. This CDR3 is 16 amino acids long. Germline CDR1 reads LGHNA; CDR2 reads YNFKEQ. V shed 7 bases, J shed 4 bases, and the junction held 12 bases outside the gene matches. CDR3 sequence reads: CASTRVAGGRADTQYF. The CDR3 region has the DNA TGTGCCAGCACCCGGGTGGCGGGGGGGCGTGCAGATACGCAGTATTTT.

V gene TRBV28 combines with J gene TRBJ2-4; 7 positions match TRBD2. The germline gives CDR1 MDHEN, CDR2 SYDVKM. Unmatched junction bases numbered 8, after V lost 9 bases and J lost 0 bases. The length of the CDR3 is 15 residues. The CDR3 DNA follows: TGTGCCAGTCAGACTAGCAGAATAGCCAAAAACATTCAGTACTTC. Translation gives CASQTSRIAKNIQYF.

This clone was seen a few times. The chain uses TRBV15 and TRBJ1-5; 10 bases are a match to TRBD1. This CDR3 is 17 amino acids long. The germline V gene encodes CDR1 LNHNV and CDR2 YYDKDF (reference sequence). V dropped 10 bases and J dropped 0; count of bases not matched to a gene: 12. DNA of the CDR3: TGTGCCAGGGGTAAGACAGGGGGCAGCAATAGCAATCAGCCCCAGCATTTT. This sequence encodes CARGKTGGSNSNQPQHF.

The chain joins TRBV19 to TRBJ1-2; TRBD1 matches 8 bases. Per germline, CDR1 LNHDA and CDR2 SQIVND (reference sequence). The V segment lost 5 bases and the J segment 3 bases; nucleotides outside the gene matches: 8. The CDR3 consists of 15 residues. CDR3 sequence reads: CASSGGQGIDYGYTF. In DNA, the CDR3 is TGTGCCAGTAGTGGCGGACAGGGCATCGACTATGGCTACACCTTC.

This rearrangement joins TRBV10-3 to TRBJ2-5, with D unclear. The V gene's germline CDR1 is ENHRY and CDR2 SYGVKD. V lost 7 bases and J 7 bases, leaving 16 bases between the germline ends. CDR3 length: 13 amino acids. The CDR3 nucleotides are TGTGCCATCAACGCCCAAACGGACGGGACCCAGTACTTC. Its translation: CAINAQTDGTQYF.

This clone was counted a few times. The chain combines TRBV7-2 with TRBJ2-3; 11 bases map to TRBD2. The CDR3 is 15 residues long. Trimming took 1 base from V and 4 from J; bases not matched to a gene: 1. Germline V gene sequence: CDR1 SGHTA, CDR2 FQGNSA. CDR3 sequence reads: CASSLDSGRADTQYF. Written as DNA, the CDR3 is TGTGCCAGCAGCTTAGATAGCGGGAGGGCAGATACGCAGTATTTT.

This clone was picked up one time. This chain links TRBV6-5 with TRBJ1-2; D is perhaps TRBD1 (6 bases). CDR3 length: 14 amino acids. In germline, CDR1 is MNHEY, CDR2 SVGAGI. Trimming took off 2 bases at V and 4 bases at J, with 11 bases between the two ends. CDR3 region: CASSYNQGLYGYTF. The CDR3 DNA reads as TGTGCCAGCAGTTACAATCAGGGGCTCTATGGCTACACCTTC.

This chain connects TRBV5-1 to TRBJ1-6, with D maybe TRBD1 (5 bases). CDR1 is SGHRS, CDR2 YFSETQ, per germline. The CDR3 is 16 amino acids. Trimming stripped 0 bases from V and 9 bases from J, with 16 bases between. CDR3 protein: CASSLGIVGGSSPLHF. CDR3 DNA: TGCGCCAGCAGCTTGGGGATTGTGGGGGGAAGTTCACCCCTCCACTTT.

The chain is built from TRBV29-1 and TRBJ1-2; a weak D match, TRBD1 (5 bases). V was cut by 5 bases and J by 3 bases, with 7 bases left in between. The CDR3 is 11 residues long. CDR1 and CDR2 (germline): SQVTM, ANQGSEA. The CDR3 sequence is CSVSGDYGYTF. Written as DNA, the CDR3 is TGCAGCGTTTCGGGGGACTATGGCTACACCTTC. Full variable domain (missing parts from reference TRBV29-1 and TRBJ1-2): SAVISQKPSRDICQRGTSLTIQCQVDSQVTMMFWYRQQPGQSLTLIATANQGSEATYESGFVIDKFPISRPNLTFSTLTVSNMSPEDSSIYLCSVSGDYGYTFGSGTRLTVV.

This clone was seen once. The V gene is TRBV9, the J gene TRBJ2-7; 8 positions match TRBD1. Germline values: CDR1 SGDLS, CDR2 YYNGEE. V lost 0 bases, J lost 3 bases, and 8 bases stayed unmatched. This CDR3 comprises 16 residues. The chain's CDR3 is CASSVAPTGANYEQYF. CDR3 sequence (DNA): TGTGCCAGCAGCGTAGCTCCGACAGGGGCCAACTACGAGCAGTACTTC.

The genes are TRBV3-1 (or the pseudogene TRBV3-2) and TRBJ1-4; D gene unclear. Trimming pared 8 bases from V and 8 bases from J, leaving 9 bases between. Germline CDR1 reads LGHDT; CDR2 reads YNNKEL (reference sequence). The CDR3 runs 11 residues. The CDR3 spells CASGDMEKLFF. In DNA, the CDR3 is TGTGCCAGCGGGGATATGGAAAAACTGTTTTTT.

J is TRBJ1-1 and V is TRBV18; the match to TRBD1 covers 9 bases. The V gene's germline CDR1 is KGHSH and CDR2 LQKENI. CDR3 length equals 15 residues. Trimming removed 2 bases from V and 1 base from J; junction bases left unmatched: 2. The CDR3 DNA reads TGTGCCAGCTCACCATTGGACAGGGGGAACACTGAAGCTTTCTTT. The encoded protein is CASSPLDRGNTEAFF.

The J gene is TRBJ2-2, the V gene TRBV25-1; no firm D call. This CDR3 is built from 15 residues. V lost 2 bases and J 1 base, leaving 8 bases between the germline ends. Germline lookup yields CDR1 MGHDK and CDR2 SYGVNS. The CDR3 here is CASSEVRVNTGELFF. CDR3 nucleotide sequence: TGTGCCAGCAGTGAAGTAAGGGTGAACACCGGGGAGCTGTTTTTT.

The V and J genes are TRBV29-1 and TRBJ2-1; no firm D call. Germline assignment: CDR1 SQVTM and CDR2 ANQGSEA. This CDR3 region has 13 residues. Trimming stripped 1 base from V and 7 bases from J, with 11 bases between. For the CDR3, the DNA is TGCAGCGTTGAAGGGTGGATGCGGAATGAGCAGTTCTTC. Translation gives CSVEGWMRNEQFF.

As for this clone: A read error may account for a junction end that differs from germline. The chain joins TRBV5-1 to TRBJ2-3, with 7 bases that match TRBD1. CDR3 length: 15 amino acids. Germline CDR1 and CDR2: SGHRS and YFSETQ. As DNA, the CDR3 is TGCGCCAGCAGCCGGGGACAGTTGTTAACAGATACGCAGTGTTTT. Its translation is CASSRGQLLTDTQCF.

Sample share makes this clone medium-sized. The J gene is TRBJ2-1, the V gene TRBV18; the match to TRBD2 covers 7 bases. Trimming removed 0 bases from V and 3 bases from J; junction bases left unmatched: 5. The length of the CDR3 is 16 residues. CDR1 and CDR2 from the germline V gene are KGHSH and LQKENI. This CDR3 is CASSPPWGEGYNEQFF. Here the CDR3 DNA reads TGTGCCAGCTCACCACCGTGGGGGGAGGGCTACAATGAGCAGTTCTTC.

The chain recombines TRBV3-1 (or the pseudogene TRBV3-2) with TRBJ2-1; 7 bases fit TRBD2. Germline V lookup: CDR1 LGHDT, CDR2 YNNKEL (reference sequence). CDR3 length equals 13 residues. V was pared by 4 bases and J by 9 bases, with 6 bases of the junction left unmatched. Here the CDR3 reads CASSLQTSSEQFF. The DNA of the CDR3 is TGTGCCAGCAGCCTCCAGACTAGCAGTGAGCAGTTCTTC.

This chain connects TRBV4-1 to TRBJ1-1, with TRBD1 as a possible D gene (6 bases). Germline CDR1 MGHRA, CDR2 YSYEKL. This CDR3 is built from 14 residues. V shed 4 bases and J shed 4 bases, with 13 bases lying between them. CDR3 bases: TGCGCCAGCAGCCTCAGCTCGGGGGCCACTGAAGCTTTCTTT. As protein: CASSLSSGATEAFF.

The chain is built from TRBV6-2 or TRBV6-3 and TRBJ2-3; D is undetermined. Germline lookup yields CDR1 MNHEY and CDR2 SVGEGT. V was trimmed by 3 bases and J by 1 base, leaving 8 bases between them. The CDR3 totals 14 residues. CDR3 coding DNA: TGTGCCAGCAGTTATGGGGAAGGCACAGATACGCAGTATTTT. This sequence encodes CASSYGEGTDTQYF.

CDR3 loop: CASGQGASYNEQFF. For the CDR3, the DNA is TGCGCCAGCGGCCAGGGGGCCTCCTACAATGAGCAGTTCTTC. The rearrangement uses TRBV5-1 and TRBJ2-1; 8 bases fit TRBD1. Looked up from germline, CDR1 is SGHRS and CDR2 is YFSETQ. The CDR3 sequence is 14 residues long. V lost 7 bases and J lost 0; bases outside the gene matches: 3. Variable domain in full (rest from reference TRBV5-1 and TRBJ2-1): KAGVTQTPRYLIKTRGQQVTLSCSPISGHRSVSWYQQTPGQGLQFLFEYFSETQRNKGNFPGRFSGRQFSNSRSEMNVSTLELGDSALYLCASGQGASYNEQFFGPGTRLTVL.

The chain has TRBV19 and TRBJ1-1, with 9 bases that match TRBD1. Germline V gene data show CDR1 as LNHDA and CDR2 as SQIVND (reference sequence). The CDR3 is made up of 15 amino acids. V was pared by 5 bases and J by 3 bases, with 7 bases of the junction left unmatched. CDR3 nucleotides: TGTGCCAGTAGTCCAAGGACAGGGGCGTACACTGAAGCTTTCTTT. Translation: CASSPRTGAYTEAFF.

The chain couples TRBV6-5 to TRBJ1-1; TRBD1 matches 7 bases. This CDR3 contains 14 residues. The trim removed 6 bases at V and 3 bases at J, leaving 7 bases unmatched. The germline V gene has CDR1 MNHEY and CDR2 SVGAGI. CDR3 DNA sequence: TGTGCCAGCAGGAACAGGGGTGCGGACACTGAAGCTTTCTTT. Protein sequence: CASRNRGADTEAFF.

The chain joins TRBV4-1 to TRBJ1-4, with TRBD1 matching over 7 bases. The junction had 6 bases not matched to a gene; V was cut back by 0 bases and J by 8 bases. The CDR3 extends over 15 amino acids. CDR1 is MGHRA and CDR2 is YSYEKL in the germline V gene. CDR3 in amino acids: CASSQDNRGGEKLFF. The CDR3 DNA reads as TGCGCCAGCAGCCAAGATAACAGGGGAGGGGAAAAACTGTTTTTT.

The V and J genes are TRBV6-6 and TRBJ2-7; TRBD1 matches 10 bases. The CDR3 has 15 residues. In germline, CDR1 is MNHNY, CDR2 SVGAGI (reference sequence). V was pared by 4 bases and J by 4 bases, with 7 bases of the junction left unmatched. CDR3 nucleotide sequence: TGTGCCAGCAGTTCCCCCGACAGGGGGCATTACGAGCAGTACTTC. Its protein product is CASSSPDRGHYEQYF.